Listed here are 7 T cell receptor beta chains from one sample, sequenced in a study of blood T cell repertoires in COVID-19. Produced via immunoSEQ multiplex PCR; TCRdb's table is partial and in-frame only. The sample yields about 280,000 clones, under 90% seen once. Specimen: peripheral blood. These TCRs come from a woman aged 40 to 50 who had recovered from COVID-19.

This chain joins TRBV19 and TRBJ2-1; 7 bases align to TRBD1. With 5 bases clipped from V and 8 bases from J, the junction kept 6 bases outside the gene matches. The CDR3 runs 13 residues. Germline values: CDR1 LNHDA, CDR2 SQIVND (reference sequence). CDR3: CASSVQGTDEQFF. In DNA, the CDR3 is TGTGCCAGTAGTGTACAGGGGACCGATGAGCAGTTCTTC.

This clone has just a few counts. A read error may explain this, as a much larger clone is one base away. CDR3 nucleotides: TGTGCCAGCAGCCGACAGGGTAACTATGGCTACACCTTC. It is translated as CASSRQGNYGYTF. The chain carries TRBV7-9 and TRBJ1-2, with 7 bases identical to TRBD1. The V and J ends lost 5 bases and 1 base, in that order; junction bases with no gene match: 1. The CDR3 extends over 13 amino acids. The germline V gene has CDR1 SEHNR and CDR2 FQNEAQ (reference sequence).

V and J are TRBV10-3 and TRBJ2-3; 7 bases agree with TRBD1. The CDR3 sequence is 15 residues long. The ends lost 6 bases at V and 3 bases at J; junction bases unmatched: 9. Germline V CDR1 and CDR2: ENHRY, SYGVKD. CDR3 amino acids: CAISWSRDSTDTQYF. The CDR3 DNA follows: TGTGCCATCAGCTGGTCCCGGGACAGTACAGATACGCAGTATTTT.

This clone was seen a few times. J is TRBJ2-7 and V is TRBV12-3 or TRBV12-4; the D is unclear. Deletions cut 6 bases from V and 7 bases from J, with 10 bases between. This CDR3 contains 11 residues. CDR3 region: CASSSLQEQYF. The CDR3 DNA follows: TGTGCCAGCAGCTCCCTCCAGGAGCAGTACTTC.

The chain combines TRBV10-3 with TRBJ2-7; 8 bases agree with TRBD2. The CDR3 is made up of 15 amino acids. In germline, CDR1 is ENHRY, CDR2 SYGVKD. After removal of 5 bases from V and 6 bases from J, the junction contained 12 bases not matched to a gene. The CDR3 DNA reads TGTGCCATCAGTCCCCGGGGGGGGGAAGTTCGCGAGCAGTACTTC. Amino acids: CAISPRGGEVREQYF.

V and J are TRBV10-2 and TRBJ2-7; TRBD1 might be the D (5 bases). The CDR3 covers 11 residues. Germline CDR1 WSHSY, CDR2 SAAADI. The V gene lost 8 bases and the J gene lost 6 bases, with 11 bases spanning the gap. The CDR3: CASGRAREQYF. The CDR3 bases are TGCGCCAGCGGCAGGGCTCGCGAGCAGTACTTC.

The rearrangement joins TRBV19 to TRBJ1-2, with D hard to call. CDR3 size: 13 residues. V lost 5 bases, J lost 0 bases, and 7 bases lay in between. The germline V gene encodes CDR1 LNHDA and CDR2 SQIVND (reference sequence). CDR3 in DNA: TGTGCCAGTAGTGGAACTACTAACTATGGCTACACCTTC. Protein: CASSGTTNYGYTF. Based on the CDR3 plus reference TRBV19 and TRBJ1-2, the full variable domain is DGGITQSPKYLFRKEGQNVTLSCEQNLNHDAMYWYRQDPGQGLRLIYYSQIVNDFQKGDIAEGYSVSREKKESFPLTVTSAQKNPTAFYLCASSGTTNYGYTFGSGTRLTVV.